The 9 T cell receptor beta chains reported below all come from one sample, sequenced in a study of early T cells in non-severe SARS-CoV-2 infection. MiXCR, applied by TCRdb to the 5' RACE reads, yields one record per CDR3 protein. The table records tens of thousands of distinct CDR3 sequences, roughly 10% of them present only once. The specimen sequenced was whole blood. The receptors were sampled from an adult who was a healthcare worker with PCR-confirmed SARS-CoV-2 infection or an uninfected control (not recorded which).

The table lists this clonotype with a count of one. The chain recombines TRBV6-5 with TRBJ1-1; the D is unclear. V lost 2 bases to trimming and J lost 1 base, with 11 bases between them. Germline CDR1 reads MNHEY; CDR2 reads SVGAGI. CDR3 length: 15 residues. The CDR3 loop is CASSYLTDWNTEAFF. The CDR3 region has the DNA TGTGCCAGCAGTTACCTAACGGACTGGAACACTGAAGCTTTCTTT.

The chain uses TRBV10-3 and TRBJ1-2; D not certain. V was pared by 2 bases and J by 4 bases, with 11 bases between. This CDR3 is built from 14 residues. CDR1 is ENHRY and CDR2 is SYGVKD in the germline V gene. The CDR3, as DNA: TGTGCCATCAGTGAGGTTAAGGGCCCCTATGGCTACACCTTC. Protein sequence: CAISEVKGPYGYTF.

This clonotype came up a few times. The chain is built from TRBV5-5 and TRBJ2-2; D unclear. Germline V gene data show CDR1 as SGHKS and CDR2 as YYEKEE (reference sequence). The V end lost 0 bases, the J end lost 3 bases, and 12 bases lay between the germline ends. The CDR3 has 16 amino acids. The CDR3 nucleotides are TGTGCCAGCAGCTTGGCCGCCGGGCGTTACACCGGGGAGCTGTTTTTT. Encoded protein: CASSLAAGRYTGELFF.

V is TRBV11-2 and J is TRBJ2-1; TRBD2 matches 8 bases. The CDR3 sequence is 16 residues long. Germline loops: CDR1 SGHAT, CDR2 FQNNGV. V was pared by 5 bases and J by 4 bases, with 10 bases of the junction left unmatched. This chain's CDR3 is CASSRSLAGYYNEQFF. Here the CDR3 DNA reads TGTGCCAGCAGCCGGAGTCTAGCGGGCTATTACAATGAGCAGTTCTTC.

This clonotype was detected ten times or more. V is TRBV13 and J is TRBJ2-3; D is undetermined. The CDR3 totals 16 residues. Germline CDR1 and CDR2: PRHDT and FYEKMQ (reference sequence). Trimming cost V 5 bases and J 1 base, with 16 bases left between them. The chain's CDR3 is CASSPTDGSRTDTQYF. The CDR3 bases are TGTGCCAGCAGCCCGACCGACGGGTCGCGCACAGATACGCAGTATTTT.

This clonotype came up a few times. The J gene is TRBJ2-5, the V gene TRBV25-1; D could derive from TRBD1 or TRBD2 (5 bases each). The CDR3 spans 15 residues. V gave up 3 bases and J gave up 2 bases, with 13 bases separating them. The V gene's germline CDR1 is MGHDK and CDR2 SYGVNS. The CDR3 loop reads CASSDPGTDQETQYF. In DNA, the CDR3 is TGTGCCAGCAGTGACCCCGGGACGGATCAAGAGACCCAGTACTTC.

The chain joins TRBV4-3 to TRBJ1-1; 10 bases are shared with TRBD1. Germline V gives CDR1 LGHNA, CDR2 YSLEER. Losses at the gene ends were 3 bases for V and 4 bases for J; bases not matched to a gene: 8. This CDR3 contains 16 residues. The CDR3 sequence is CASSHRGGTGATEAFF. The CDR3 nucleotides are TGCGCCAGCAGCCATCGCGGGGGGACAGGGGCCACTGAAGCTTTCTTT.

This clonotype showed up many times. The rearrangement links TRBV6-5 to TRBJ1-1; unclear D gene. Trimming took off 2 bases at V and 1 base at J, with 8 bases between the two ends. CDR1 MNHEY and CDR2 SVGAGI come from the germline V gene. There are 14 residues in the CDR3. This CDR3 is CASSYGLSNTEAFF. The CDR3 DNA is TGTGCCAGCAGTTACGGACTTTCGAACACTGAAGCTTTCTTT.

This clonotype was counted at least ten times. V usage is TRBV7-2 and J usage is TRBJ2-3, with 11 bases identical to TRBD2. The CDR3 is 17 residues long. Germline CDR1 and CDR2: SGHTA and FQGNSA. The J segment lost 2 bases and the V segment lost 7 bases, leaving 11 bases of the junction unmatched. DNA of the CDR3: TGTGCCAGCACCAGAGTAGCGGGAGGGGGTTCCACAGATACGCAGTATTTT. Residues: CASTRVAGGGSTDTQYF.